The source of this T cell receptor (beta chain) is a study of cytomegalovirus exposure and HLA in healthy donors (dated by TCRdb to 2016 to 2017). General notes on the study: An earlier analysis of approximately 640 of the donors reported about 250 Gb of sequence data and around 110 million unique TCR beta sequences from about 180 million T cells. Using immunosequencing, the study profiled T cell repertoires from 666 subjects and related those repertoires to cytomegalovirus serostatus. The number of typed donors differed by locus: 629-630 for A, B, C, DRB1 and DQB1; approximately 520 for DQA1; 606 for DPA1; and about 450 for DPB1. Because of strong linkage in the cohort, 4 to 6 DR-DQ haplotypes were treated as single units for association and clustering. Rather than using new phenotypic data, the later analysis identified candidate immune exposures from TCR beta sequences and from how often those sequences occurred across donors. Every repertoire in the discovery cohort had been generated on one and the same sequencing platform. Among about 400 genotyped donors of the cohort, an average of approximately 240,000 unique TCR beta nucleotide sequences was sequenced per donor, of which about 19% were non-productive. To predict cytomegalovirus infection status, the study brought together high-throughput TCR immunosequencing, statistical association of individual TCRs with disease status, and machine learning. A separate validation cohort of 90 to 150 different subjects was used in addition to the 666-subject first cohort. Genome-wide SNP genotypes for about 65% of the 666 donors were used in a later genetic analysis, which treated that subset as a discovery cohort. An early release that covered roughly 600 HLA-typed donors contained around 330 gigabases of sequencing data and around 85 million unique TCR sequences. The aim of the study was to test whether cataloging public T cell receptors could identify signatures of past pathogen exposure. Class I and class II HLA loci were covered by the typing at four-digit resolution. Among the approximately 420 genotyped donors, about 83% belonged to the genetic ancestry cluster associated with self-reported Caucasian donors. A later analysis re-analyzed previously published TCR beta repertoires from approximately 670 donors and added high-resolution HLA genotyping to study TCR occurrence patterns. Donor age, sex, ethnicity and CMV serostatus were compiled together with the repertoire data. In an earlier analysis of 587 of the donors, high-throughput TCR beta sequencing was used to judge whether each TCR beta V gene segment behaved as functional or pseudogenic.

Libraries were built with the immunoSEQ multiplex PCR assay. The multiplex PCR relied on a mix of 60 forward primers for TCR Vbeta segments and 13 reverse primers for TCR Jbeta segments. A multiplex PCR assay on genomic DNA amplified the CDR3 region of rearranged TCR beta genes. The amplified TCR beta libraries were sequenced on the Illumina HiSeq System as 87-base-pair reads. As for the authors' bioinformatics: In a later analysis, about 80 million unique TCR beta chains were counted across the 500 to 700 repertoires, and roughly 11 million of these chains were shared by at least two donors. Raw reads were error-corrected and collapsed into unique sequences with a nearest-neighbor algorithm that merged closely related sequences to remove PCR and sequencing errors. V, D and J gene segments were assigned by aligning CDR3 sequences to IMGT reference sequences. For a sequence to be retained, at least a six-nucleotide match to both a V gene segment and a J gene segment was required. A rearrangement was called productive if the CDR3 had no stop codons and remained in frame with V and J, and every other rearrangement was called non-productive. CDR3 was defined according to IMGT convention as the region running from the second conserved V-encoded cysteine to the conserved J-encoded phenylalanine. Sequences without an unambiguous match to a single V gene segment were excluded from the earlier analysis of about 630 of the donors. An earlier analysis of a few hundred of the donors called V segments functional above 56.7% productive rearrangements and segregating when the between-donor standard deviation exceeded 5%. A statistical classification framework was built to diagnose cytomegalovirus status from the catalog of TCR beta chain sequences. A later analysis assigned V and J genes by comparing TCR nucleotide sequences with IMGT/GENE-DB human TR gene sequences. A later analysis assigned CDR3 sequences and most-parsimonious VDJ recombination scenarios with the TCRdist pipeline. In a later analysis, every TCR beta chain was defined by the combination of its CDR3 amino acid sequence and its V-gene family, and reads without a unique V-gene family were dropped. To address suspected cross-contamination and a sequencing artifact, a later analysis removed around 600 highly shared, low-generation-probability nucleotide sequences. For each public chain, a later analysis derived a clonal expansion index from normalized ranks of inferred template counts within each repertoire. Generation probabilities in a later analysis came from a VDJ recombination model fitted to out-of-frame rearrangements, and those results were checked against IGoR. In a later analysis, TCR-TCR, TCR-HLA and TCR-CMV co-occurrence was scored with hypergeometric tests, and a repertoire-size bias correction was applied to TCR pairs. False discovery rates were estimated in a later analysis by permuting HLA or CMV assignments 20 times. In a later analysis, co-occurring TCRs were grouped with DBSCAN, and TCRdist sequence similarity was added when clustering was performed within HLA-allele-positive subsets. Repertoires with fewer than 30,000 or more than 120,000 public chains were left out of co-occurrence clustering, as were about 5 repertoires with anomalous nucleotide sharing. Drawn from immuneACCESS, this table holds only the in-frame rearrangements with V and J called that TCRdb kept. Clones are partly lost; checked studies trace under half to an unresolved V gene and leave the rest unexplained. That table is the source of V, J and clone size, and D and trimming were worked out from the DNA. This sample is represented by some 150,000 clones; approximately 78% of them were singletons. In total, the top ten clones hold about 8.1% of the sample.

A note on this clone: Its antigen is still unknown. No much larger clonotype is one base removed from it; base qualities were not supplied.

The CDR3 contains 11 residues, cysteine and phenylalanine counted. The read is trimmed to its CDR3 DNA, 33 bases read in frame from base 1. In the germline V gene, CDR1 corresponds to SGHRS and CDR2 to YFSETQ. A distance of 5 bases separates the germline ends of V and J, which lose 3 bases and 4 bases respectively. The cohort comprised around 700 healthy bone marrow donors. At the time of sampling, all cohort members were nominally healthy, though unrecorded immune exposures were likely present. The donor was CMV seropositive and belonged to the group of about 290 seropositive cohort members. Every donor gave a peripheral blood sample, and the peripheral blood mononuclear cells from that sample were used for TCR beta sequencing. Genomic DNA extraction from the blood cell samples was performed with the Qiagen DNeasy Blood Extraction Kit. The full study reports these points: A later analysis found that most CMV-associated TCR beta chains appeared HLA-restricted, with HLA associations seemingly driven largely by CMV exposure. The authors suggested that the approach could potentially be generalized to other disease states and immunological phenotypes. Some IMGT-functional V segments, including TRBV6-2 and TRBV6-3, could not be distinguished by the 87-base-pair reads and were therefore excluded. Sequencing depth was assumed to be roughly uniform across donors in the presence/absence analyses, though that assumption may not hold. This cohort had only TCR beta chains sequenced, and the lack of alpha or paired-chain data limited which features could be detected. In a later analysis, several top co-occurrence clusters were reported to appear linked to parvovirus B19, influenza, CMV and Epstein-Barr virus. In a later analysis, 15,000 to 20,000 TCR beta sequences were associated with specific HLA alleles at a false discovery rate of 0.05. In a later analysis, the rate of TCR association differed among HLA loci, with DRB1 alleles having the most associated TCRs and HLA-C alleles having the fewest. Correlated functional status among segregating V segments might reflect linkage disequilibrium, but an unknown experimental factor could not be ruled out. An earlier analysis of approximately 500 of the donors showed that most TCR beta V segments appeared in productive rearrangements either about 87% or about 30% of the time, which broadly matched IMGT annotations. In vitro tests confirmed that three of the cytomegalovirus-associated TCR beta chains recognize cytomegalovirus antigens. According to a later genetic analysis, donors in an Asian-associated ancestry cluster had fewer N-insertions in productive TCRs than the roughly 660-donor mean. Because counts were too low, 15 to 20 rarely observed V segments, including chromosome 9 orphons, were left out of the earlier analysis of a few hundred of the donors. A cluster of highly shared sequence variants was judged likely to represent a technical artifact of the sequencing pipeline. While some public TCRs were present in many individuals, most TCR sequences turned up only very rarely across donors. A further reported finding was that TCR beta sequences accurately predicted the HLA-A and HLA-B alleles for most subjects in the first cohort. In the study, around 150 TCR beta chains were listed as associated with cytomegalovirus. Assigning TCR associations to individual alleles was difficult when HLA alleles, especially DR and DQ, strongly co-occurred. HLA typing was unavailable for some donors at each locus, so association tests used only the typed subset. In a later analysis, HLA-associated TCR beta chains were found to be more clonally expanded and to have lower generation probabilities than equally common non-associated chains. An association between a missense DCLRE1C variant and V-gene and J-gene trimming of TCR beta chains was found in a later genetic analysis and replicated in an independent cohort. Cytomegalovirus status was reported to be diagnosed by the classifier with high specificity and sensitivity in both the original and validation cohorts. Immune exposure information for the cohort was limited to CMV serostatus.

This chain joins TRBV5-1 to TRBJ2-7, with the D gene not clear enough to name. Sequenced: PBMCs. This TCR was sampled from a woman aged 45-65 years in good health and CMV-seropositive. Here is the DNA: TGCGCCAGCAGCTCCGAGTACGAGCAGTACTTC. Its translation reads: CASSSEYEQYF.